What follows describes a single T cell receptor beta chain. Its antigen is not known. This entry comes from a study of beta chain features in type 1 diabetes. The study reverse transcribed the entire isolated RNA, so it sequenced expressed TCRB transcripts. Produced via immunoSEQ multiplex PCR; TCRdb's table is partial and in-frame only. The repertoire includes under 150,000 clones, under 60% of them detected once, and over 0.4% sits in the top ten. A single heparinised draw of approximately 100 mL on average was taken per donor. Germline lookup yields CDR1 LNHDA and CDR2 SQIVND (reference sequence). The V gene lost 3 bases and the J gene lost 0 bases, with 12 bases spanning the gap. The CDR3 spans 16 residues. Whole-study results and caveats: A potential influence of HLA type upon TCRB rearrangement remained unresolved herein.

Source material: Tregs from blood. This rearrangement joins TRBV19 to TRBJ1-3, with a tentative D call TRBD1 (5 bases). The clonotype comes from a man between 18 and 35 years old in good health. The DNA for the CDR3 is TGTGCCAGTAGTATCCGCCTGACAGTCTCTGGAAACACCATATATTTT. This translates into CASSIRLTVSGNTIYF.